This TCR beta chain was identified during a study of shared clonotypes between healthy human individuals. Method: immunoSEQ multiplex PCR; TCRdb's copy keeps in-frame clones and lacks some. The sample holds millions of clones, about 92% seen once. As concerns this clone: The same CDR3 is also encoded by other DNA sequences in this sample.

The CDR3 consists of 12 residues. The germline V and J ends were trimmed by 5 bases and 13 bases, with 18 bases remaining between them. The germline gives CDR1 GTSNPN, CDR2 SVGIG (reference sequence). This receptor was taken from a man younger than 35 in good health. Sample: naive CD4+ T cells sorted from blood. The subset here: CD45RA+ positively selected. The genes are TRBV30 and TRBJ2-4; D could derive from TRBD1 or TRBD2 (5 bases each). CDR3 residues: CAWGRGPEIQYF. The CDR3, as DNA: TGTGCCTGGGGAAGGGGACCAGAGATCCAGTACTTC.